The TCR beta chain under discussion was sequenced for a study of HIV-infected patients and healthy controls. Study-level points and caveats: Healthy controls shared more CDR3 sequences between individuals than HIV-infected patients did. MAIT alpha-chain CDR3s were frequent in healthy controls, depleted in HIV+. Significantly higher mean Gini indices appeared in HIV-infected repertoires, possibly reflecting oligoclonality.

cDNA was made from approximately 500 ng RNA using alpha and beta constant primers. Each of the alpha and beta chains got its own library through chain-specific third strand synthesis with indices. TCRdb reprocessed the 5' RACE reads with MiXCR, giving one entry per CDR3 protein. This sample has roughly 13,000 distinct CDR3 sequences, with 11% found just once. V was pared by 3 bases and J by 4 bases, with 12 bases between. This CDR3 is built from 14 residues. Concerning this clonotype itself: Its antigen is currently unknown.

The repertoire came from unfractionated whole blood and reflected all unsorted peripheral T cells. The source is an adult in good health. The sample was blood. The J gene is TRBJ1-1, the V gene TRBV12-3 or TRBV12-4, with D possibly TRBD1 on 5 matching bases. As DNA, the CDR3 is TGTGCCAGCAGTTTTCGCAGGGCGGTCACTGAAGCTTTCTTT. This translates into CASSFRRAVTEAFF.